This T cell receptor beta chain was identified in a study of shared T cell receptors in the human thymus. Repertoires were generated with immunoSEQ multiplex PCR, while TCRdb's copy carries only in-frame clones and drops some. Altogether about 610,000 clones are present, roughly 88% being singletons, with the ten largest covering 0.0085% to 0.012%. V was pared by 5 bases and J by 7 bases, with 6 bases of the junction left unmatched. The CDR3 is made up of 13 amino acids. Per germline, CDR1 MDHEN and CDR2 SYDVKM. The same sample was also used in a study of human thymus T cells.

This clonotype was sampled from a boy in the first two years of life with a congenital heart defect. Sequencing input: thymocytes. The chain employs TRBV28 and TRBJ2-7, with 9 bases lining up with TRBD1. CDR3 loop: CASSGQGSGEQYF. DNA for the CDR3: TGTGCCAGCAGTGGACAGGGGAGTGGGGAGCAGTACTTC.